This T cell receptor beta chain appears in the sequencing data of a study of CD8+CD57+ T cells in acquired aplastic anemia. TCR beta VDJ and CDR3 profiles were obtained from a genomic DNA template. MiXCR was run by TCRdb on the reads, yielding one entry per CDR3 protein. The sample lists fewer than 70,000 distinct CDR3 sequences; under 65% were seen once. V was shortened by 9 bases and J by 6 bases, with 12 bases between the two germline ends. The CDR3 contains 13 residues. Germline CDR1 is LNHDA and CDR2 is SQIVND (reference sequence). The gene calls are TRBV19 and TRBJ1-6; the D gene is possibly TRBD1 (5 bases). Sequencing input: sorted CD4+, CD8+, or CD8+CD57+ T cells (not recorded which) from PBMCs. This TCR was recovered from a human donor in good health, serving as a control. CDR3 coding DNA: TGTGCCAGCTCCGGGACGGCTAATTCACCCCTCCACTTT. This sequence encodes CASSGTANSPLHF.